This TCR beta chain originates from a study of cytomegalovirus exposure and HLA in healthy donors. General study findings and limits: Subsequent analysis revealed that first-cohort TCR clusters tended to co-occur in the approximately 120 validation repertoires. TCR beta chains numbering some 160 were designated cytomegalovirus-associated.

Data came from immunoSEQ multiplex PCR; TCRdb stores just in-frame clones and leaves some out. The top ten clones hold under 0.4% of a sample with some 250,000 clones, almost 90% of them seen once. Germline CDR1 SGDLS, CDR2 YYNGEE. Trimming cost V 1 base and J 1 base, with 5 bases left between them. The CDR3 is 13 amino acids. As to this clone: Its antigen is still unknown.

The V and J genes are TRBV9 and TRBJ2-5; D ambiguous. The receptor was derived from a woman under 30 in good health and CMV-seronegative. Input material: PBMCs. The CDR3 loop reads CASSVRSQETQYF. The CDR3 DNA reads as TGTGCCAGCAGCGTACGCAGCCAAGAGACCCAGTACTTC.